This note documents a single T cell receptor beta chain sequence. Its target antigen remains unknown. Sequencing ends 3 residues short of the CDR3 end; the germline J gene provides the rest. The entry originates in a study of T cells in women clearing cervical HPV infection (dated by TCRdb to the late 2010s). At the level of the whole study: The cases were approximately 25 women with histologically confirmed HPV16-related CIN3 or worse, and 2 of these cases were invasive cancers. Since HLA typing was available for only a few women, HLA type could not be ruled out as a confounder. Cases had a median age of around 34 years compared with 37 to 40 for controls, and baseline characteristics showed no significant differences between the groups. In the parent cohort, around 9,500 women aged 18 or older were enrolled in Guanacaste, Costa Rica, during about 1993 to 1994 and were followed for seven years. As quality controls, five blinded duplicates were added to each group, bringing the total to roughly 60 samples made up of approximately 50 participants and 10 or so replicates. Nested within Costa Rica's Guanacaste HPV Natural History Study, an exploratory proof-of-principle case-control study compared TCR repertoires across cervical HPV16 outcomes. Cases were matched to controls by age within five years and by the year the sample was collected. For cases, the median interval between lesion detection and blood sampling was over 130 days, with an interquartile range of roughly 85 to 220 days. Case blood was taken at the visit when the lesion was first identified, whereas control blood was taken when infection was no longer detected. Controls were 25 or so women whose single incident HPV16 infection cleared within 12 months without precancer or cancer developing.

From its cysteine to its phenylalanine, the CDR3 spans 14 amino acids. Only the CDR3 bases that were read are kept: 33 of them, in frame from base 1. From the germline V gene, CDR1 is SGHAT and CDR2 is FQNNGV. Here V drops 5 bases and J drops 6 bases, and the junction holds 6 bases not matched to any gene. What the authors observed across the whole study: Random forest classifiers that combined richness and V gene abundances separated cases from controls with an estimated AUC of less than 0.85. CIN3+ cases had significantly higher TCR repertoire richness than controls across sequencing depths, but evenness did not differ between the groups. TRBV6-7 relative abundance was lower in cases than in controls (about 0.099% versus 0.17%; Bonferroni P = 0.0008). Because the number of T cells in each sample was unknown, differences in richness could reflect differing T-cell content rather than repertoire biology. Because of the cross-sectional design, the study could not determine whether the associations came before infection or resulted from infection, and neither effector/memory subsets nor HPV-specific T cells were isolated.

Every participant had a single incident cervical HPV16 infection, and women with prevalent HPV16 infections were excluded. Cervical HPV DNA was detected by MY09/MY11 PCR and genotyped by dot-blot hybridization. Fifteen mL of heparinized blood was centrifuged, after which the buffy coat was aliquoted, frozen at -30 degrees C, and then stored at -80 degrees C. QIAGEN kits were used to extract genomic DNA from buffy coat specimens. TCR beta CDR3 regions were amplified by multiplex PCR using the immunoSEQ assay from an average of around 1,200 ng genomic DNA per sample. To correct primer bias, the assay used a complete synthetic TCR repertoire to set an amplification baseline. Amplicons were sequenced on the Illumina platform. The authors' analysis ran thus. Sequence errors were corrected by clustering with frequency ratios and a modified nearest-neighbor algorithm, and the sequences were then analyzed in the immunoSEQ Analyzer using IMGT gene definitions. TCR richness and evenness were averaged over 20 rarefaction repeats at each rarefaction depth, excluding samples with fewer sequences than the depth. V, D and J gene relative abundances were compared between groups with Wilcoxon rank sum tests, applying FDR correction. In the blinded duplicates, the intraclass correlation was approximately 96% for TCR richness and averaged around 78% across 65 to 75 gene segments. This immuneACCESS table, as held by TCRdb, lists in-frame sequences with V and J called but not all clones. Of the missing ones, under half trace to an unresolved V gene in checked studies; the others have no known cause. The V and J calls and clone size are taken from that table; D and trimming were inferred from the DNA. The sample table on file contains about 26,000 clones. Jointly, the top ten make up 11% of the sample.

This chain joins TRBV11-2 to TRBJ2-1; 8 middle bases align to TRBD1. The clonotype comes from a woman aged 18 to 75 with a cervical HPV16 infection that either progressed to CIN3+ or cleared (not recorded which). The sample comprised blood buffy coat. This receptor has the CDR3 CASSRTTGGNEQFF. CDR3 DNA, as far as it was read: TGTGCCAGCAGCCGTACCACAGGGGGCAATGAG.